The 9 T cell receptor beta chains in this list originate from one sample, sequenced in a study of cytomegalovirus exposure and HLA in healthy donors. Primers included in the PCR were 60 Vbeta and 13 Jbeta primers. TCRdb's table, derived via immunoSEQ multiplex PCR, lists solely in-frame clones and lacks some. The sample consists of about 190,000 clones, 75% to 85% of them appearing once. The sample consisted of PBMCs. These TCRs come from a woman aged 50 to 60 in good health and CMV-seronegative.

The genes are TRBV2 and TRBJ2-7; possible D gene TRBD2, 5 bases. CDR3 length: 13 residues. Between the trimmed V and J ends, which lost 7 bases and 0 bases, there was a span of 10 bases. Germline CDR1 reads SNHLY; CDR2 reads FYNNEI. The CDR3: CASMDFLSYEQYF. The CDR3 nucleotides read TGTGCCAGCATGGACTTCCTCTCCTACGAGCAGTACTTC.

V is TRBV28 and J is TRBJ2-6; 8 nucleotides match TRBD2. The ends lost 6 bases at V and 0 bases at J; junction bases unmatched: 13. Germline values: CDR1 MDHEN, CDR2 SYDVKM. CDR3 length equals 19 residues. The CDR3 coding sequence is TGTGCCAGCAGAGGGACCCTCCAGCGGGGGCACTCTGGGGCCAACGTCCTGACTTTC. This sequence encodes CASRGTLQRGHSGANVLTF.

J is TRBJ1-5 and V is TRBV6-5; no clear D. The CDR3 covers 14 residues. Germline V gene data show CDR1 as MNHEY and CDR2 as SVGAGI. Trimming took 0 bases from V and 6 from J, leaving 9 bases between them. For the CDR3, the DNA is TGTGCCAGCAGTTACTCCCCCGCGGCTCAGCCCCAGCATTTT. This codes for CASSYSPAAQPQHF.

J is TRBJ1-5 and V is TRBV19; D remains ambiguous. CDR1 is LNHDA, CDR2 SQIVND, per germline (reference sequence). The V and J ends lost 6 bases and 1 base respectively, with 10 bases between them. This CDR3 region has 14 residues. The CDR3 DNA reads TGTGCCAGTAGCCTTCCCGGGAGCAATCAGCCCCAGCATTTT. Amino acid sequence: CASSLPGSNQPQHF.

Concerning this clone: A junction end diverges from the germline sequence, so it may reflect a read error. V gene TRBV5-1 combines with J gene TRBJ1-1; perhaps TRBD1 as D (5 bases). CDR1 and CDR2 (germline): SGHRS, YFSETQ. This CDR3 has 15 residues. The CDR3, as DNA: TGCGCCAGCAGCCCCCACGGGGGTCTCGACACTGCAGCTTTCTTT. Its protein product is CASSPHGGLDTAAFF.

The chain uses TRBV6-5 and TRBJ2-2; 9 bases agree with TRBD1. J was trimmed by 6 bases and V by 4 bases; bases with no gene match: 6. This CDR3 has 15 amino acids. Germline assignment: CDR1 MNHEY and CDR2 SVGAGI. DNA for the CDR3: TGTGCCAGCAGTTCCCGGACAGGGGTCCCCGGGGAGCTGTTTTTT. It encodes CASSSRTGVPGELFF.

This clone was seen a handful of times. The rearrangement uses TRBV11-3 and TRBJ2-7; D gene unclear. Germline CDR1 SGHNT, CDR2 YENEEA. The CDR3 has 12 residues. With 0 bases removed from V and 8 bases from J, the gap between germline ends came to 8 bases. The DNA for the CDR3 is TGTGCCAGCAGCTTAGACGAGAGGCAGCAGTACTTC. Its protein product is CASSLDERQQYF.

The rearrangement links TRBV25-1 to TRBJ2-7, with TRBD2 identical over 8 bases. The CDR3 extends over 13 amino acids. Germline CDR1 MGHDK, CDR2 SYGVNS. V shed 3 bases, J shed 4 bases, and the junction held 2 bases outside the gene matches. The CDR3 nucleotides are TGTGCCAGCAGTGACGGCGGGAGGTACGAGCAGTACTTC. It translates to CASSDGGRYEQYF.

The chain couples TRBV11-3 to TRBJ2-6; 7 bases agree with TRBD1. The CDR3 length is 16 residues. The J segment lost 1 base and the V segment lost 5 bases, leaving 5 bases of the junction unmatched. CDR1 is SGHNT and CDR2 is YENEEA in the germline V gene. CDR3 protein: CASSPSTGSGANVLTF. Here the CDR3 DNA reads TGTGCCAGCAGCCCATCGACAGGGTCTGGGGCCAACGTCCTGACTTTC.